This T cell receptor (beta chain) is from a study of shared clonotypes between healthy human individuals. The CDR3 sequence is 14 residues long. Germline V gene sequence: CDR1 MNHNY, CDR2 SVGAGI (reference sequence). V lost 5 bases, J lost 1 base, and 3 bases stayed unmatched. The method was immunoSEQ multiplex PCR; TCRdb's version includes in-frame clones alone and lacks a portion of them. Here the sample spans under 550,000 clones, almost 97% being singletons. The sample taken for sequencing was naive CD4+ T cells sorted from blood. Subset specified: CD45RA+ positively selected. The rearrangement uses TRBV6-6 and TRBJ1-1; 8 bases match TRBD1. The origin of this receptor is a woman aged 25-40 years in good health. In DNA form, the CDR3 reads TGTGCCAGCAGTAGAGACAGGGGGAACACTGAAGCTTTCTTT. Encoded protein: CASSRDRGNTEAFF.